This record covers a single T cell receptor beta chain. This sample was taken from a study of blood T cell repertoires in COVID-19. At the level of the study: Sites in the United States, Italy and Spain provided acute and convalescent COVID-19 samples. Sample material is recorded as cDNA or gDNA derived from T cells, B-cell-depleted T cells, or PBMCs.

Per the study methods: By means of reference gene primer amplification, nucleated cell counts were estimated. Generated by immunoSEQ multiplex PCR, the TCRdb table keeps only in-frame clones and is missing some. V and J calls and clone size are as listed in that table; D and trimming were resolved from the DNA. The table has under 400,000 clones, 70% to 90% seen once. CDR3 length equals 14 residues. Germline CDR1 reads LNHDA; CDR2 reads SQIVND (reference sequence). V lost 4 bases and J 4 bases, leaving 14 bases between the germline ends. The rearrangement uses TRBV19 and TRBJ2-7; TRBD1 is a possible D gene (5 bases). This receptor was taken from a woman aged 30 to 39 with COVID-19, enrolled during active disease. The sequenced sample was peripheral blood. The CDR3 nucleotides read TGTGCCAGTAGTAACCAGGGATGGGGATACGAGCAGTACTTC. Translated, it gives CASSNQGWGYEQYF. Supplemented by reference TRBV19 and TRBJ2-7, the full variable domain reads DGGITQSPKYLFRKEGQNVTLSCEQNLNHDAMYWYRQDPGQGLRLIYYSQIVNDFQKGDIAEGYSVSREKKESFPLTVTSAQKNPTAFYLCASSNQGWGYEQYFGPGTRLTVT.